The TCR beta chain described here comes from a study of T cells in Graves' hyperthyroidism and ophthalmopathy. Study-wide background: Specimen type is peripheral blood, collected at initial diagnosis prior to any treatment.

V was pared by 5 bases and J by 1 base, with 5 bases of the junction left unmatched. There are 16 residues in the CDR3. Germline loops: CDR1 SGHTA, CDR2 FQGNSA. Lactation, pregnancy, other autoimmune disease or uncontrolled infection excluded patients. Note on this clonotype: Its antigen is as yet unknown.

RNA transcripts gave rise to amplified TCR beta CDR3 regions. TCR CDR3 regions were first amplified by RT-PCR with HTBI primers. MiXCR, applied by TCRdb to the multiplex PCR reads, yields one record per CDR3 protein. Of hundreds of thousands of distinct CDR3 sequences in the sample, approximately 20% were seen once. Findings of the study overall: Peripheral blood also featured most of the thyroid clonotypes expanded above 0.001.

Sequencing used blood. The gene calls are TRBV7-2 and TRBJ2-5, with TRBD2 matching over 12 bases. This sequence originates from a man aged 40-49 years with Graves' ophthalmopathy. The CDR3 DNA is TGTGCCAGCAGCCGACTAGCGGGAGAGTTCCAAGAGACCCAGTACTTC. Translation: CASSRLAGEFQETQYF.